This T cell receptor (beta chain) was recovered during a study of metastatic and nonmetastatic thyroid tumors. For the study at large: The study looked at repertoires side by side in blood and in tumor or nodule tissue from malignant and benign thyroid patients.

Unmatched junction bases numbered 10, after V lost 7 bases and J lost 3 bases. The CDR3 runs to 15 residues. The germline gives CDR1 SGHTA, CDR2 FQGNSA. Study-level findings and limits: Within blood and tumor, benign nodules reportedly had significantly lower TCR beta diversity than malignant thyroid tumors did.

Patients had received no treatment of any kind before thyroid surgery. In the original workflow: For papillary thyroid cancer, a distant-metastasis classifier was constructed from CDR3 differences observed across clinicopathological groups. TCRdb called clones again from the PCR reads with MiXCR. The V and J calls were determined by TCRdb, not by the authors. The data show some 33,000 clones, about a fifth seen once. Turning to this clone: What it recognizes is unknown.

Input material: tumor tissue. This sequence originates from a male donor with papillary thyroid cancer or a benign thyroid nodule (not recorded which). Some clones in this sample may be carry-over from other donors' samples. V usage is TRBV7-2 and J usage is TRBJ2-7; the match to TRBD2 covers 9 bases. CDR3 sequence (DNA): TGTGCCAGCATTCCCCTGACTAGCGGACACTACGAGCAGTACTTC. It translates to CASIPLTSGHYEQYF. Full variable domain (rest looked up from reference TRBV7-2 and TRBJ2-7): GAGVSQSPSNKVTEKGKDVELRCDPISGHTALYWYRQSLGQGLEFLIYFQGNSAPDKSGLPSDRFSAERTGGSVSTLTIQRTQQEDSAVYLCASIPLTSGHYEQYFGPGTRLTVT.